The TCR beta chain under discussion was sequenced for a study of PD-1 blockade in classical Hodgkin lymphoma. Findings and limits, study-wide: By C4D1, diversity of CD4+ TCRs had risen significantly, whereas that of CD8+ TCRs had not.

Note on this clone: Its target is unknown.

Brentuximab vedotin exposure varied among the patients, all of whom had relapsed after autologous stem cell transplantation. Method: immunoSEQ multiplex PCR; TCRdb's copy keeps in-frame clones and lacks some. The top ten clones hold 20% to 25% of a sample with over 10,000 clones, 75% to 90% of them seen once. The origin of this receptor is a human donor with classical Hodgkin lymphoma. The specimen comprised peripheral blood mononuclear cells (PBMCs), sampled at baseline.

The CDR3 is CAISEREAQYF. The CDR3 region has the DNA TGTGCCATCAGTGAAAGGGAGGCCCAGTACTTC. The rearrangement joins TRBV10-3 to TRBJ2-5; tentative D call: TRBD2 (6 bases). Looked up from germline, CDR1 is ENHRY and CDR2 is SYGVKD. The CDR3 runs 11 residues. The germline V and J ends were trimmed by 3 bases and 9 bases, with 8 bases remaining between them.